This T cell receptor beta chain emerged from a study of vaccination and CD4 T cells after COVID-19. Study-wide points: Convalescent patients saw a median about 85% of their reactive clones show up only after vaccination.

The study sequenced cultured CD4+ T cell DNA using the Oncomine TCR Beta short-read assay. From the PCR reads, TCRdb called clonotypes with MiXCR, one entry per CDR3 protein. The sample gives about 14,000 distinct CDR3 sequences, approximately 45% of which show up once; less than 9.5% is in the top ten. This sample's treatment: approximately nine-day PBMC culture with coronavirus spike peptide pools or control peptides (ViraFEST assay). Peptide-pool expansion of antigen-specific T cells preceded TCR sequencing in ViraFEST. Positivity by PCR occurred from March to December 2020, a period that predated US Alpha, Beta and Delta variants. Comment on this clonotype: What it binds is not known.

This CDR3 has 17 amino acids. Germline V CDR1 and CDR2: LNHNV, YYDKDF (reference sequence). J was trimmed by 4 bases and V by 3 bases; bases with no gene match: 13. This chain links TRBV15 with TRBJ2-7, with 9 bases identical to TRBD2. This sample comprised CD4+ T cells from blood, cultured in vitro, obtained after SARS-CoV-2 vaccination. This TCR came from a human donor who had recovered from COVID-19. The CDR3 loop reads CATSSWLAGSTKYEQYF. The CDR3 coding sequence is TGTGCCACCAGCAGCTGGCTAGCGGGATCCACAAAGTACGAGCAGTACTTC.